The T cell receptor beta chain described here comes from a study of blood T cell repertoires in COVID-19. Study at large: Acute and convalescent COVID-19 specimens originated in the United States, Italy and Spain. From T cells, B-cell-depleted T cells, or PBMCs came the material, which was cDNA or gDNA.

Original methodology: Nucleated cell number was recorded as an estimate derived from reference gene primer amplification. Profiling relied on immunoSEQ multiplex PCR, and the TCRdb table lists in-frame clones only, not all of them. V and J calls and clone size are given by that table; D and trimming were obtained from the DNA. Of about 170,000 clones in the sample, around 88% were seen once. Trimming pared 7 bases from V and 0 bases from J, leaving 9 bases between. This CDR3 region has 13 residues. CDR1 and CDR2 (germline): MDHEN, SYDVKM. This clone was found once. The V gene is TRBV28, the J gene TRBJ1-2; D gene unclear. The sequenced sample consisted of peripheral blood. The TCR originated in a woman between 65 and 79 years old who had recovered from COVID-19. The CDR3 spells CASNLEANYGYTF. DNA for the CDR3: TGTGCCAGCAACCTTGAGGCTAACTATGGCTACACCTTC.